The T cell receptor beta chain under discussion was sequenced for a study of T cells in women clearing cervical HPV infection. Study results and limitations: Associations may precede or follow infection; HPV-specific or memory T cells were not isolated.

As to this clone: The antigen remains undetermined. The read gets to within 3 residues of the CDR3 end, and the germline J gene fills in the rest.

CDR1 and CDR2 (germline): DFQATT, SNEGSKA (reference sequence). The CDR3 extends over 15 amino acids. V shed 5 bases, J shed 1 base, and the junction held 7 bases outside the gene matches. The table came from immunoSEQ multiplex PCR; TCRdb's copy has only in-frame clones and leaves some out. This table lists 35,000 to 45,000 clones. HPV was found by MY09/MY11 PCR and dot-blot genotyping. The chain joins TRBV20-1 to TRBJ2-7; 11 positions agree with TRBD2. Sequenced input: blood buffy coat. This sequence originates from a woman between 18 and 69 years old with a cervical HPV16 infection that either progressed to CIN3+ or cleared (not recorded which). The chain's CDR3 is CSAGGTSGPSYEQYF. The CDR3 bases that were read are TGCAGTGCTGGGGGGACTAGCGGACCTTCCTACGAG.